The next 32 T cell receptor beta chains were all read from a single sample in a study of shared clonotypes between healthy human individuals. Only in-frame clones appear in the TCRdb table, and some are missing; sequencing was by immunoSEQ multiplex PCR. The data contain over a million clones, around 82% of them singletons. Sequenced sample: memory CD4+ T cells from PBMCs. Subset given: CD45RA-negative fraction. Receptor source: a man younger than 35 in good health. Some clones in this sample may be carry-over from other donors' samples.

The genes are TRBV5-1 and TRBJ2-5; D may be TRBD1 (6 bases). CDR3 length equals 16 residues. CDR1 is SGHRS, CDR2 YFSETQ, per germline. Trimming shortened V by 4 bases and J by 1 base, and 17 bases separated the two germline ends. This CDR3 reads CASSPGQHQFQETQYF. Written as DNA, the CDR3 is TGCGCCAGCAGCCCCGGACAGCATCAGTTCCAAGAGACCCAGTACTTC.

Ten or more counts support this clone. The chain has TRBV14 and TRBJ1-1, with 7 bases that match TRBD1. J gave up 4 bases and V 4 bases, and 6 bases lay outside the gene matches. The germline CDR1 and CDR2 sequences are SGHDN and FVKESK. The CDR3 contains 14 residues. The CDR3 reads CASSRQTGFTEAFF. Here the CDR3 DNA reads TGTGCCAGCAGCCGCCAGACAGGGTTCACTGAAGCTTTCTTT.

DNA for the CDR3: TGCGCCAGCAGCCAAAGACCGGGACAGGGGGTTAAAACTGAAGCTTTCTTT. Its translation: CASSQRPGQGVKTEAFF. The gene calls are TRBV5-1 and TRBJ1-1, with 11 bases aligning to TRBD1. The CDR3 contains 17 residues. V trimming: 4 bases; J trimming: 5 bases; junction bases outside the gene matches: 13. Germline lookup yields CDR1 SGHRS and CDR2 YFSETQ.

This sequence joins TRBV19 and TRBJ2-6; D tentatively fits TRBD1 or TRBD2 (5 bases each). Per the germline V gene, CDR1 is LNHDA and CDR2 is SQIVND (reference sequence). This CDR3 is 14 amino acids long. Trimming cost V 5 bases and J 2 bases, with 7 bases left between them. The CDR3 loop is CASSVGAGANVLTF. The DNA for the CDR3 is TGTGCCAGTAGTGTGGGGGCTGGGGCCAACGTCCTGACTTTC.

The chain is built from TRBV2 and TRBJ1-1; the match to TRBD1 covers 9 bases. Per germline, CDR1 SNHLY and CDR2 FYNNEI. V lost 7 bases and J lost 1; bases outside the gene matches: 4. The CDR3 runs 14 residues. CDR3 bases: TGTGCCAGCAATACGGACAGGGGGAACACTGAAGCTTTCTTT. This gives the protein CASNTDRGNTEAFF.

Details on this clone: This same CDR3 is encoded by further DNA sequences in the sample. This sequence joins TRBV5-1 and TRBJ2-7; D may be TRBD1 or TRBD2 (5 bases each). The CDR3 covers 14 residues. Germline CDR1 reads SGHRS; CDR2 reads YFSETQ. Trimming shortened V by 0 bases and J by 3 bases, and 10 bases separated the two germline ends. As DNA, the CDR3 is TGCGCCAGCAGCTTGGGAGGGGCCGGCTACGAGCAGTACTTC. Translating it yields CASSLGGAGYEQYF.

V gene TRBV30 combines with J gene TRBJ2-5; 8 positions agree with TRBD1. Germline loops: CDR1 GTSNPN, CDR2 SVGIG (reference sequence). V shed 2 bases, J shed 2 bases, and the junction held 7 bases outside the gene matches. The CDR3 is 15 residues long. The CDR3 DNA sequence: TGTGCCTGGAGTATAGGACAGGGCACACAAGAGACCCAGTACTTC. Its translation: CAWSIGQGTQETQYF.

V gene TRBV25-1 combines with J gene TRBJ1-1; no clear D gene. V lost 1 base, J lost 0 bases, and 9 bases lay in between. CDR3 size: 15 residues. Germline V lookup: CDR1 MGHDK, CDR2 SYGVNS. The CDR3 here is CASSEFGVVNTEAFF. The CDR3 coding sequence is TGTGCCAGCAGTGAATTCGGGGTAGTGAACACTGAAGCTTTCTTT. The whole variable domain, filled in from reference TRBV25-1 and TRBJ1-1, reads EADIYQTPRYLVIGTGKKITLECSQTMGHDKMYWYQQDPGMELHLIHYSYGVNSTEKGDLSSESTVSRIRTEHFPLTLESARPSHTSQYLCASSEFGVVNTEAFFGQGTRLTVV.

The J gene is TRBJ2-1, the V gene TRBV5-4; 9 bases fit TRBD2. Germline lookup yields CDR1 SGHNT and CDR2 YYREEE (reference sequence). With 4 bases clipped from V and 5 bases from J, the junction kept 10 bases outside the gene matches. This CDR3 spans 16 amino acids. The CDR3: CASSLPPSGTHNEQFF. CDR3 DNA: TGTGCCAGCAGCCTCCCACCTAGCGGGACACACAATGAGCAGTTCTTC.

The chain recombines TRBV11-2 with TRBJ2-1; no definite D call. V was shortened by 1 base and J by 5 bases, with 6 bases between the two germline ends. In germline, CDR1 is SGHAT, CDR2 FQNNGV. The CDR3 has 13 residues. The CDR3 loop reads CASSLVRNNEQFF. The CDR3, as DNA: TGTGCCAGCAGCTTAGTCAGAAACAATGAGCAGTTCTTC.

The rearrangement links TRBV6-5 to TRBJ2-5; unclear D gene. The CDR3 consists of 14 residues. The germline V and J ends were trimmed by 0 bases and 0 bases, with 5 bases remaining between them. Germline values: CDR1 MNHEY, CDR2 SVGAGI. CDR3 region: CASSYSNNQETQYF. In DNA form, the CDR3 reads TGTGCCAGCAGTTACTCGAACAACCAAGAGACCCAGTACTTC.

This chain connects TRBV9 to TRBJ2-3, with D perhaps given as TRBD1 or TRBD2 (5 bases each). CDR1 is SGDLS and CDR2 is YYNGEE in the germline V gene. V gave up 1 base and J gave up 1 base, with 10 bases separating them. This CDR3 is built from 15 residues. In DNA, the CDR3 is TGTGCCAGCAGCGTAAGGGACGGACGCACAGATACGCAGTATTTT. This translates into CASSVRDGRTDTQYF.

This clone was observed many times. The genes are TRBV2 and TRBJ2-4, with 14 bases that match TRBD2. V was pared by 5 bases and J by 3 bases, with 12 bases of the junction left unmatched. This CDR3 contains 19 residues. Germline lookup yields CDR1 SNHLY and CDR2 FYNNEI. The CDR3 here is CASSQTSGRDSVGKNIQYF. In nucleotides, the CDR3 is TGTGCCAGCAGTCAGACTAGCGGGAGGGACTCTGTGGGCAAAAACATTCAGTACTTC.

This clone is a singleton in its sample. The J gene is TRBJ2-7, the V gene TRBV30; D unresolved. This CDR3 is 13 amino acids long. CDR1 and CDR2 from the germline V gene are GTSNPN and SVGIG (reference sequence). Trimming stripped 0 bases from V and 2 bases from J, with 8 bases between. The CDR3 spells CAWSVGETYEQYF. Written as DNA, the CDR3 is TGTGCCTGGAGTGTCGGAGAGACCTACGAGCAGTACTTC.

CDR3 coding DNA: TGTGCCAGCAGTCCCTTGACAGCGTTAAACTACGAGCAGTACTTC. It specifies CASSPLTALNYEQYF. The chain has TRBV28 and TRBJ2-7; possible D gene TRBD1, 5 bases. V lost 5 bases and J lost 3, with 17 bases in between. Germline assignment: CDR1 MDHEN and CDR2 SYDVKM. This CDR3 has 15 amino acids.

The rearrangement links TRBV18 to TRBJ2-7; D remains unclear. The CDR3 sequence is 13 residues long. Germline CDR1 KGHSH, CDR2 LQKENI. Trimming shortened V by 3 bases and J by 6 bases, and 12 bases separated the two germline ends. The CDR3 DNA is TGTGCCAGCTCACCTAATAATCCTCGCGAGCAGTACTTC. Encoded protein: CASSPNNPREQYF.

This chain connects TRBV5-8 to TRBJ2-2; 11 positions agree with TRBD2. CDR1 is SGHTS and CDR2 is YDEGEE in the germline V gene. Trimming at V came to 5 bases and at J to 6 bases, leaving 9 bases not matched to a gene. This CDR3 has 16 amino acids. CDR3 region: CASSLLAGVSPGELFF. CDR3 sequence (DNA): TGTGCCAGCAGTTTACTAGCGGGAGTCTCCCCCGGGGAGCTGTTTTTT.

This clone was recorded many times. The J gene is TRBJ2-1, the V gene TRBV29-1, with D possibly called TRBD1 or TRBD2 (5 bases each). Germline V gives CDR1 SQVTM, CDR2 ANQGSEA. V was cut by 7 bases and J by 6 bases, with 22 bases left in between. This CDR3 is built from 15 residues. The CDR3 DNA sequence: TGCAGCGCAAACTCTGGATGGGGGATGGGCAATGAGCAGTTCTTC. The encoded protein is CSANSGWGMGNEQFF.

This chain links TRBV7-8 with TRBJ2-4; 15 positions agree with TRBD2. The J segment lost 8 bases and the V segment lost 5 bases, leaving 10 bases of the junction unmatched. This CDR3 has 17 residues. CDR1 is SGHVS, CDR2 FQNEAQ, per germline. CDR3 protein: CASSPPWTSGRGDIQYF. CDR3 sequence (DNA): TGTGCCAGCAGCCCCCCGTGGACTAGCGGGAGGGGTGACATTCAGTACTTC.

The chain recombines TRBV29-1 with TRBJ1-1, with 7 bases lining up with TRBD1. Germline V gene lookup returns CDR1 SQVTM and CDR2 ANQGSEA. The CDR3 sequence is 13 residues long. J lost 1 base, V lost 6 bases, and 5 bases had no gene match. CDR3 in amino acids: CSVDRDGNTEAFF. The DNA for the CDR3 is TGCAGCGTCGACAGGGACGGGAACACTGAAGCTTTCTTT.

Only one count was recorded for this clone. The J gene is TRBJ2-5, the V gene TRBV7-9; 7 bases are a match to TRBD2. V trimming: 5 bases; J trimming: 2 bases; junction bases outside the gene matches: 8. The CDR3 is 15 residues long. Germline V gene data show CDR1 as SEHNR and CDR2 as FQNEAQ (reference sequence). The CDR3 loop is CASSLTGRGQETQYF. As DNA, the CDR3 is TGTGCCAGCAGCCTCACGGGGCGGGGGCAAGAGACCCAGTACTTC.

V is TRBV15 and J is TRBJ1-1; D is possibly TRBD1 (5 bases). This CDR3 comprises 13 residues. The germline gives CDR1 LNHNV, CDR2 YYDKDF (reference sequence). V was trimmed by 8 bases and J by 1 base, leaving 11 bases between them. As DNA, the CDR3 is TGTGCCACCCGGAGGGACGGGAACACTGAAGCTTTCTTT. The encoded protein is CATRRDGNTEAFF.

This chain links TRBV7-3 with TRBJ1-5, with 10 bases lining up with TRBD1. Germline V gives CDR1 SGHTA, CDR2 FQGTGA. J lost 7 bases, V lost 4 bases, and 13 bases had no gene match. This CDR3 has 17 residues. For the CDR3, the DNA is TGTGCCAGCAGCTATTATAAGCCGGGACAGGGGTGCCAGCCCCAGCATTTT. Protein: CASSYYKPGQGCQPQHF.

This chain connects TRBV4-1 to TRBJ1-5, with a weak D call TRBD1 (5 bases). This CDR3 spans 14 amino acids. V lost 0 bases, J lost 11 bases, and 14 bases lay in between. Germline V gives CDR1 MGHRA, CDR2 YSYEKL. The CDR3 bases are TGCGCCAGCAGCCAAGATGGTTGGGGCGCAGCCCAGCATTTT. Translated: CASSQDGWGAAQHF.

A single count supports this clone. The gene calls are TRBV11-2 and TRBJ1-5, with 8 bases matching TRBD1. CDR1 SGHAT and CDR2 FQNNGV come from the germline V gene. This CDR3 has 18 amino acids. V lost 5 bases, J lost 4 bases, and 16 bases stayed unmatched. CDR3 nucleotides: TGTGCCAGCAGCGCCGTAGGGCTGGACAGGGTTTGGAATCAGCCCCAGCATTTT. Protein product: CASSAVGLDRVWNQPQHF.

DNA of the CDR3: TGTGCCAGCAGCTTAATCGGGAGAGGCACCGGGGAGCTGTTTTTT. Its translation is CASSLIGRGTGELFF. The rearrangement uses TRBV7-2 and TRBJ2-2, with a weak D call TRBD2 (6 bases). This CDR3 is 15 amino acids long. The germline gives CDR1 SGHTA, CDR2 FQGNSA. V gave up 2 bases and J gave up 4 bases, with 11 bases separating them.

The chain couples TRBV12-5 to TRBJ1-5; D unclear. The length of the CDR3 is 12 residues. Germline V gene data show CDR1 as LGHNT and CDR2 as FRNRAP. With 9 bases removed from V and 2 bases from J, the gap between germline ends came to 8 bases. CDR3 in DNA: TGTGCTAGCAGAAATGGCAATCAGCCCCAGCATTTT. Translating it yields CASRNGNQPQHF. The variable domain in full, completed from reference TRBV12-5 and TRBJ1-5, reads DARVTQTPRHKVTEMGQEVTMRCQPILGHNTVFWYRQTMMQGLELLAYFRNRAPLDDSGMPKDRFSAEMPDATLATLKIQPSEPRDSAVYFCASRNGNQPQHFGDGTRLSIL.

As to this clone: The sample contains more than one DNA sequence encoding this CDR3. The rearrangement uses TRBV5-1 and TRBJ2-7; the match to TRBD1 covers 10 bases. CDR3 length equals 14 residues. The V gene's germline CDR1 is SGHRS and CDR2 YFSETQ. Trimming cost V 3 bases and J 2 bases; bases outside gene matches: 2. The CDR3 sequence is CASSSGQGTYEQYF. CDR3 in DNA: TGCGCCAGCAGCTCGGGACAGGGGACCTACGAGCAGTACTTC.

This clone occurred once. The rearrangement links TRBV10-3 to TRBJ2-5, with 9 bases matching TRBD2. V lost 8 bases, J lost 5 bases, and 15 bases stayed unmatched. This CDR3 is 16 amino acids long. Germline-derived CDR1 and CDR2 are ENHRY and SYGVKD. CDR3 DNA sequence: TGTGCCATCTCAAACGTCGGGGGGACTAGCTTCGAGACCCAGTACTTC. Its protein product is CAISNVGGTSFETQYF.

V usage is TRBV7-3 and J usage is TRBJ1-2; D is ambiguous. Germline V lookup: CDR1 SGHTA, CDR2 FQGTGA. V was trimmed by 5 bases and J by 2 bases, leaving 9 bases between them. This CDR3 contains 13 residues. The CDR3 region is CASSRGPNYGYTF. CDR3 nucleotide sequence: TGTGCCAGCAGCCGAGGGCCGAACTATGGCTACACCTTC.

The chain links TRBV30 to TRBJ2-6, with 7 bases that match TRBD1. The CDR3 has 18 amino acids. Per germline, CDR1 GTSNPN and CDR2 SVGIG (reference sequence). The V gene end was trimmed by 0 bases and the J gene end by 1 base; junction bases not matched to a gene: 9. The CDR3 loop reads CAWSVRQGLISGANVLTF. In DNA, the CDR3 is TGTGCCTGGAGTGTACGACAGGGTCTTATTTCTGGGGCCAACGTCCTGACTTTC. Supplemented by reference TRBV30 and TRBJ2-6, the full variable domain reads SQTIHQWPATLVQPVGSPLSLECTVEGTSNPNLYWYRQAAGRGLQLLFYSVGIGQISSEVPQNLSASRPQDRQFILSSKKLLLSDSGFYLCAWSVRQGLISGANVLTFGAGSRLTVL.

The chain couples TRBV5-4 to TRBJ2-3; D ambiguous. Per germline, CDR1 SGHNT and CDR2 YYREEE (reference sequence). V was trimmed by 5 bases and J by 2 bases, leaving 9 bases between them. This CDR3 is built from 13 residues. The CDR3 DNA reads as TGTGCCAGCAGGCAGGAGTACACAGATACGCAGTATTTT. This codes for CASRQEYTDTQYF.